One T cell receptor (beta chain) is described in this entry. This receptor's antigen is unknown. There are no base qualities to consult, and no much larger clone falls within one base. The CDR3 has 14 amino acids, counting the end cysteine and phenylalanine. Of the read, only the CDR3 DNA is kept; its 42 bases are in frame from base 1. V sheds 4 bases and J sheds 3 bases, leaving 10 bases between their ends. CDR1 and CDR2 are read off the germline V gene as SGHRS and YFSETQ. This entry belongs to a study of T cell responses to AZD1222 COVID-19 vaccine (dated by TCRdb to about 2021). Looking at the study overall: AZD1222 recipients whose second dose came at about 4 weeks and those whose second dose came at about 12 weeks were combined into one group, since spike-specific TCR depth and breadth did not differ between the two schedules. TCR sequencing covered some 240 trial participants: nearly 210 given two doses of AZD1222 and about 26 given two doses of MenACWY control vaccine. Enrollment into the trials was organized by age into subgroups of 18-55, 56-69 and 70-plus years, and those subgroups contained about 150, 27 and 61 TCR-sequenced participants, respectively. The investigation overall reported the following: Nearly half of unique spike-specific TCRs reportedly recognized epitopes outside regions mutated in the B.1.351 and B.1.1.7 variants. Conclusions about previously exposed vaccinees were limited because only a handful of AZD1222 recipients were SARS-CoV-2 seropositive at baseline. No day 14 peak-response samples were available, so repertoires were characterized only after the peak T cell response. After two AZD1222 doses, both the breadth and the depth of spike-specific TCRs were significantly higher than at day 0 and than in MenACWY recipients. Participants were mostly white British, with more females than males. The authors suggested clonal diversity may have been underestimated. CD4 TCRs associated with the vaccine covered the entire spike protein, and the dominant responses were in regions 160-218 and 743-854. The 56-69-year group was small, and its depth increase did not reach significance, likely because of low power.

The time point label for this specimen denotes: baseline before first vaccination. The vaccinee samples were drawn from two UK trials, COV001 and COV002, one of which was a single-blind randomized controlled phase 2/3 trial testing AZD1222 (ChAdOx1 nCoV-19) in healthy adults. Trial participant PBMC samples were collected at day 0 and day 28 after the second dose for TCRbeta chain sequencing. The CDR3 regions of human TCRbeta chains were analyzed by immunosequencing. The paper's processing steps were these. Repertoire TCRs were matched against a reference library of SARS-CoV-2-specific TCRs generated with the MIRA antigen-specificity platform. Breadth meant the fraction of unique TCRs that were SARS-CoV-2-associated, whereas depth meant the fraction of total T cells that were SARS-CoV-2-associated. Using the MIRA data, each spike-specific TCR was mapped to the spike region that the TCR reacts to and placed in a CD4 or CD8 class. Log10-transformed breadth and depth values were compared by one-way ANOVA with Sidak's multiple comparisons tests. TCRdb retrieved this table from immuneACCESS and kept in-frame rearrangements only. Not all clones are present; in checked studies, unresolved V genes account for under half, and no reason is known for the remainder. D and trimming were read from the DNA, whereas the V and J calls and clone size are those reported in that table. Present in this sample are some 150,000 clones, roughly 90% of which were seen just once. Approximately 5.4% of the sample is taken by the ten largest.

The starting material was peripheral blood, obtained on day 0 of AZD1222 vaccination. The V gene is TRBV5-1 and the J gene is TRBJ1-4; tentative D gene TRBD1, with 6 bases matching. The TCR was taken from an adult in good health. The nucleotide sequence is TGCGCCAGCAGCAAGGGACACTCTAATGAAAAACTGTTTTTT. Protein translation: CASSKGHSNEKLFF. The CDR3, completed at both ends by the reference TRBV5-1 and TRBJ1-4 genes, gives the full variable domain KAGVTQTPRYLIKTRGQQVTLSCSPISGHRSVSWYQQTPGQGLQFLFEYFSETQRNKGNFPGRFSGRQFSNSRSEMNVSTLELGDSALYLCASSKGHSNEKLFFGSGTQLSVL.